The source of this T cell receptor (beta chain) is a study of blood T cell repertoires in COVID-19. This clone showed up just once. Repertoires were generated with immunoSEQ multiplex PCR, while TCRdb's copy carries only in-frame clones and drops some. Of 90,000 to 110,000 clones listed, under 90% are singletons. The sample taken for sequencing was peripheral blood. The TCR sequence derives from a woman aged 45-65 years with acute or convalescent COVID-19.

For the CDR3, the DNA is TGCGCCAGCGAGGACCCGGGTCCTGGAGGTGAAGCTTTCTTT. This translates into CASEDPGPGGEAFF. V is TRBV5-1 and J is TRBJ1-1; D gene unclear. Germline-derived CDR1 and CDR2 are SGHRS and YFSETQ. The ends were cut back, 7 bases at V and 7 bases at J, with 20 bases in the middle. The CDR3 length is 14 residues.